This T cell receptor (beta chain) is drawn from a study of blood T cell repertoires in COVID-19 (TCRdb year 2020). About the study as a whole: Collaborator samples came from the United States, Italy and Spain and covered acute and convalescent phases of COVID-19. The prospective study material was composed of cDNA or gDNA derived from T cells, B-cell-depleted T cells, or PBMCs. Deeply sampled blood TCRbeta repertoires from subjects exposed to, actively infected with, or recovered from COVID-19 were included in the dataset. The repertoires were released in a freely available public database meant as a resource for research on the immune response to SARS-CoV-2. Samples came from the ongoing ImmuneRACE study (first 160 participants) plus 1,254 subjects from 6 global collaborators. Nearly every sample came with metadata listing a de-identified subject ID, COVID-19 status, age in years and sex. Where available, HLA class I and class II types were obtained from metadata supplied by the sample provider rather than from assay-based typing.

The CDR3 sequence holds 14 residues, the cysteine and phenylalanine included. The DNA shown is the 42-base CDR3, in frame from base 1. The V end loses 3 bases and the J end loses 3 bases, and a stretch of 12 bases separates them. CDR1 and CDR2 were assigned from the germline V gene (reference sequence) as SGHKS and YYEKEE. TCRbeta CDR3 regions were amplified from genomic DNA by means of the immunoSEQ Assay, a bias-controlled multiplex PCR. In the paper's pipeline: The number of nucleated cells in each sample was estimated by amplification of reference gene primers within the assay. To quantify the absolute abundance of each unique TCRbeta CDR3 rearrangement, sequence reads were collapsed and filtered. For each sample, productive Simpson clonality was calculated as the square root of Simpson's diversity index across productive rearrangements. TCRdb's version of the immuneACCESS table is confined to in-frame rearrangements and falls short of the full clone set. An unresolved V gene accounts for under half of the shortfall where checked; the remainder is of unknown origin. The V and J calls and clone size are taken from that table; D and trimming were inferred from the DNA. Within this sample are under 200,000 clones, with approximately 80% of them counted one time only. Of the sample, about 3.7% falls within the top ten clones.

What the research found in general, with its limitations: The amount of clinical and demographic metadata varied by source and participant and was provided uncurated.

Participants in the prospective study were aged about 18 to 95 years, lived in 20 to 30 United States geographic areas, and enrolled through a virtual design. In the prospective study, participants were assigned to cohorts based on the clinical history participants reported in a screening survey and a study questionnaire. For ImmuneRACE Cohort 3, a participant was defined as recovered based on two consecutive negative NP/OP PCR tests, clearance by a healthcare professional, or resolution of symptoms. Each participant in the prospective study had whole blood, serum and a nasopharyngeal or oropharyngeal swab collected by mobile phlebotomists. Additional blood draws and questionnaires over an approximately 2-month period could optionally be provided by prospective study participants. Blood samples from the prospective study were shipped frozen or at room temperature prior to DNA extraction. In its sample, this clone was seen a few times. Its antigen remains undetermined. It has no much larger one-base neighbor in the sample; base qualities were not kept.

This chain is built from TRBV5-5 and TRBJ1-2; a confident D gene designation cannot be given. The material sequenced was PBMCs or T cells enriched from blood (not recorded which). This receptor was taken from a woman aged 55-69 years who had recovered from COVID-19. The DNA reads as follows: TGTGCCAGCAGCTCCGACGGGTCTTACTATGGCTACACCTTC. This is translated as CASSSDGSYYGYTF.